This T cell receptor beta chain was captured in a study of CD8+ T cells in alopecia areata. Whole-study results and caveats: Higher clonality was seen in lesional scalp than in normal scalp, especially in alopecia totalis/universalis. Scalp samples also yield sequences of resident alphabeta T cells from normal skin.

There are a few counts of this clone. Its antigen is currently unknown. V was clipped by 4 bases and J by 2 bases, with 12 bases between them. Germline CDR1 reads SGHRS; CDR2 reads YFSETQ. The CDR3 is 14 amino acids. TCR sequencing used cDNA made by reverse transcription of extracted RNA. TCRdb keeps only in-frame clones here, not all; method: immunoSEQ multiplex PCR. The data show approximately 180,000 clones, approximately 62% seen once. The rearrangement links TRBV5-1 to TRBJ1-1, with D maybe TRBD1 (5 bases). The origin of this receptor is a human donor with alopecia areata. The specimen comprised CD4+ T cells sorted from blood, sampled at week 0. The CDR3 DNA sequence: TGCGCCAGCAGCCCACAAGGGGTAAACACTGAAGCTTTCTTT. It is translated as CASSPQGVNTEAFF.